This is a list of T cell receptor beta chains from one sample in a study of OX40 agonist ivuxolimab in advanced cancers. Using immunoSEQ multiplex PCR, the repertoire was profiled, and TCRdb retains in-frame clones only, with some absent. This repertoire shows fewer than 75,000 clones, around 87% found once; its top ten account for 4%. The sequenced sample was CD4+ or CD8+ T cells sorted from blood, obtained in a trial of the OX40 agonist ivuxolimab. Receptors originate from an adult with an advanced solid tumor such as melanoma, head and neck, liver or kidney cancer. Each CDR3 is given with its conserved first and last residue. Fields, in order: CDR3 length, V gene, D gene, clone size, J gene, CDR3 protein, CDR3 DNA. D genes are given only for firm matches. Only some rows state a clone size, as once, few, many or a class for expanded clones.

cdr3_length: 13
v_call: TRBV10-2
d_call: .
clone_size: .
j_call: TRBJ1-2
cdr3_aa: CASSDTQPYGYTF
cdr3_nt: TGCGCCAGCAGTGACACACAACCCTATGGCTACACCTTC

cdr3_length: 16
v_call: TRBV10-3
d_call: .
clone_size: .
j_call: TRBJ1-2
cdr3_aa: CAISPTVAGTNYGYTF
cdr3_nt: TGTGCCATCAGTCCAACCGTAGCCGGGACAAACTATGGCTACACCTTC

cdr3_length: 14
v_call: TRBV6-5
d_call: .
clone_size: .
j_call: TRBJ1-2
cdr3_aa: CASSSLRGNYGYTF
cdr3_nt: TGTGCCAGCAGTTCCCTTCGGGGTAACTATGGCTACACCTTC

cdr3_length: 15
v_call: TRBV7-9
d_call: .
clone_size: .
j_call: TRBJ1-3
cdr3_aa: CASSLNRDSGNTIYF
cdr3_nt: TGTGCCAGCAGCTTAAACCGGGACTCTGGAAACACCATATATTTT

cdr3_length: 15
v_call: TRBV18
d_call: .
clone_size: few
j_call: TRBJ2-3
cdr3_aa: CASSPQGRSTDTQYF
cdr3_nt: TGTGCCAGCTCACCACAGGGCAGAAGCACAGATACGCAGTATTTT

cdr3_length: 15
v_call: TRBV15
d_call: .
clone_size: .
j_call: TRBJ2-5
cdr3_aa: CATSREIRRQETQYF
cdr3_nt: TGTGCCACCAGCAGAGAAATCAGGAGACAAGAGACCCAGTACTTC

cdr3_length: 16
v_call: TRBV30
d_call: TRBD1
clone_size: .
j_call: TRBJ2-7
cdr3_aa: CAWSSGMGGQGYEQYF
cdr3_nt: TGTGCCTGGAGTTCGGGGATGGGGGGACAGGGCTACGAGCAGTACTTC

cdr3_length: 15
v_call: TRBV19
d_call: TRBD1
clone_size: .
j_call: TRBJ2-7
cdr3_aa: CASSEPGQTAYEQYF
cdr3_nt: TGTGCCAGTAGTGAACCGGGACAGACGGCCTACGAGCAGTACTTC

cdr3_length: 12
v_call: TRBV30
d_call: .
clone_size: once
j_call: TRBJ2-7
cdr3_aa: CAWSVMREEQYF
cdr3_nt: TGTGCCTGGAGTGTAATGAGGGAAGAGCAGTACTTC

cdr3_length: 12
v_call: TRBV28
d_call: .
clone_size: .
j_call: TRBJ2-5
cdr3_aa: CASSGPRETQYF
cdr3_nt: TGTGCCAGTTCCGGCCCCCGGGAGACCCAGTACTTC

cdr3_length: 16
v_call: TRBV5-8
d_call: TRBD1
clone_size: .
j_call: TRBJ2-7
cdr3_aa: CASSYSGTGFPYEQYF
cdr3_nt: TGTGCCAGCAGTTACTCCGGGACAGGGTTTCCCTACGAGCAGTACTTC

cdr3_length: 17
v_call: TRBV14
d_call: .
clone_size: .
j_call: TRBJ2-2
cdr3_aa: CASSQLGAVSNTGELFF
cdr3_nt: TGTGCCAGCAGCCAATTGGGGGCGGTATCGAACACCGGGGAGCTGTTTTTT

cdr3_length: 14
v_call: TRBV19
d_call: TRBD2
clone_size: .
j_call: TRBJ2-5
cdr3_aa: CASSLGLGRETQYF
cdr3_nt: TGTGCCAGTAGTCTCGGACTAGGTCGCGAGACCCAGTACTTC

cdr3_length: 17
v_call: TRBV28
d_call: TRBD1
clone_size: once
j_call: TRBJ1-1
cdr3_aa: CASSEPGQQGGNTEAFF
cdr3_nt: TGTGCCAGCAGTGAACCGGGACAGCAAGGGGGGAACACTGAAGCTTTCTTT

cdr3_length: 14
v_call: TRBV7-9
d_call: TRBD1
clone_size: .
j_call: TRBJ1-2
cdr3_aa: CASSLGQGADGYTF
cdr3_nt: TGTGCCAGCAGCCTGGGACAGGGGGCTGATGGCTACACCTTC

cdr3_length: 16
v_call: TRBV28
d_call: TRBD1
clone_size: .
j_call: TRBJ2-3
cdr3_aa: CASSPLGQPSTDTQYF
cdr3_nt: TGTGCCAGCAGCCCATTGGGACAGCCTAGCACAGATACGCAGTATTTT

cdr3_length: 16
v_call: TRBV10-3
d_call: TRBD2
clone_size: once
j_call: TRBJ2-1
cdr3_aa: CAISEPSGALLNEQFF
cdr3_nt: TGTGCCATCAGTGAGCCTAGCGGGGCCCTTTTAAATGAGCAGTTCTTC

cdr3_length: 15
v_call: TRBV10-3
d_call: TRBD2
clone_size: once
j_call: TRBJ2-1
cdr3_aa: CAIRPSGSSYNEQFF
cdr3_nt: TGTGCCATCAGGCCTAGCGGGAGCTCCTACAATGAGCAGTTCTTC

cdr3_length: 18
v_call: TRBV25-1
d_call: TRBD1
clone_size: .
j_call: TRBJ1-6
cdr3_aa: CASSGYRGESSYNSPLHF
cdr3_nt: TGTGCCAGCAGTGGATACAGGGGGGAGAGCTCCTATAATTCACCCCTCCACTTT

cdr3_length: 15
v_call: TRBV27
d_call: .
clone_size: .
j_call: TRBJ1-6
cdr3_aa: CASMPRASYNSPLHF
cdr3_nt: TGTGCCAGCATGCCCCGGGCCTCCTATAATTCACCCCTCCACTTT

cdr3_length: 12
v_call: TRBV29-1
d_call: .
clone_size: .
j_call: TRBJ2-2
cdr3_aa: CSAIKGAGELFF
cdr3_nt: TGCAGCGCAATTAAGGGGGCCGGGGAGCTGTTTTTT

cdr3_length: 14
v_call: TRBV28
d_call: TRBD2
clone_size: .
j_call: TRBJ2-3
cdr3_aa: CASSIPGLTDTQYF
cdr3_nt: TGTGCCAGCAGCATACCGGGACTAACAGATACGCAGTATTTT

cdr3_length: 16
v_call: TRBV11-2
d_call: TRBD1
clone_size: .
j_call: TRBJ1-4
cdr3_aa: CASTHRGTGSGEKLFF
cdr3_nt: TGTGCCAGCACCCATCGGGGGACAGGGTCGGGTGAAAAACTGTTTTTT

cdr3_length: 16
v_call: TRBV4-2
d_call: .
clone_size: .
j_call: TRBJ2-3
cdr3_aa: CASSQATLGTTDTQYF
cdr3_nt: TGTGCCAGCAGCCAAGCGACACTAGGGACCACAGATACGCAGTATTTT

cdr3_length: 14
v_call: TRBV12-2
d_call: .
clone_size: .
j_call: TRBJ1-3
cdr3_aa: CASRSWGYGNTIYF
cdr3_nt: .

cdr3_length: 15
v_call: TRBV7-9
d_call: TRBD2
clone_size: .
j_call: TRBJ2-1
cdr3_aa: CASSLGTAGHNEQFF
cdr3_nt: TGTGCCAGCAGCTTAGGTACAGCGGGACACAATGAGCAGTTCTTC

cdr3_length: 14
v_call: TRBV2
d_call: TRBD1
clone_size: .
j_call: TRBJ1-1
cdr3_aa: CASSELTGDTEAFF
cdr3_nt: TGTGCCAGCAGTGAACTTACAGGGGACACTGAAGCTTTCTTT

cdr3_length: 12
v_call: TRBV30
d_call: TRBD1
clone_size: .
j_call: TRBJ2-3
cdr3_aa: CAWDRGTDTQYF
cdr3_nt: TGTGCCTGGGACAGGGGTACAGATACGCAGTATTTT

cdr3_length: 17
v_call: TRBV28
d_call: .
clone_size: .
j_call: TRBJ2-6
cdr3_aa: CASSTGRDLFGANVLTF
cdr3_nt: TGTGCCAGCAGTACTGGCAGGGACCTCTTTGGGGCCAACGTCCTGACTTTC

cdr3_length: 15
v_call: TRBV5-1
d_call: .
clone_size: .
j_call: TRBJ1-1
cdr3_aa: CASSLAMDKFTEAFF
cdr3_nt: TGCGCCAGCAGCTTGGCCATGGACAAGTTCACTGAAGCTTTCTTT

cdr3_length: 18
v_call: TRBV4-3
d_call: .
clone_size: few
j_call: TRBJ1-2
cdr3_aa: CASSQGLNSQGKNYGYTF
cdr3_nt: TGCGCCAGCAGCCAAGGGCTAAATTCCCAGGGGAAAAACTATGGCTACACCTTC

cdr3_length: 14
v_call: TRBV5-6
d_call: TRBD1
clone_size: .
j_call: TRBJ1-2
cdr3_aa: CASSGQGRGDGYTF
cdr3_nt: TGTGCCAGCAGTGGACAGGGACGAGGTGATGGCTACACCTTC

cdr3_length: 17
v_call: TRBV12-5
d_call: .
clone_size: .
j_call: TRBJ2-1
cdr3_aa: CASGLVQRTAAVYEQFF
cdr3_nt: TGTGCTAGTGGTTTGGTACAAAGGACGGCAGCGGTCTATGAGCAGTTCTTC

cdr3_length: 16
v_call: TRBV6-5
d_call: .
clone_size: .
j_call: TRBJ1-1
cdr3_aa: CASSYGGVGPNTEAFF
cdr3_nt: TGTGCCAGCAGTTACGGAGGGGTTGGGCCAAACACTGAAGCTTTCTTT

cdr3_length: 16
v_call: TRBV6-5
d_call: .
clone_size: .
j_call: TRBJ1-1
cdr3_aa: CASSYRGSLGKPEAFF
cdr3_nt: TGTGCCAGCAGTTACCGAGGGTCGCTTGGGAAGCCTGAAGCTTTCTTT

cdr3_length: 13
v_call: TRBV2
d_call: TRBD1
clone_size: .
j_call: TRBJ2-2
cdr3_aa: CASRGQDSGELFF
cdr3_nt: TGTGCCAGCAGGGGACAGGATTCCGGGGAGCTGTTTTTT

cdr3_length: 15
v_call: TRBV5-1
d_call: .
clone_size: .
j_call: TRBJ1-1
cdr3_aa: CASSLAAVMNTEAFF
cdr3_nt: TGCGCCAGCAGCTTGGCTGCAGTAATGAACACTGAAGCTTTCTTT

cdr3_length: 18
v_call: TRBV9
d_call: TRBD2
clone_size: few
j_call: TRBJ2-3
cdr3_aa: CASSVASSGGGSTDTQYF
cdr3_nt: TGTGCCAGCAGCGTAGCGAGTAGCGGGGGGGGTTCCACAGATACGCAGTATTTT